Below, 7 T cell receptor beta chains from the same sample are listed, as sequenced in a study of glioma-infiltrating T cells after dendritic cell vaccination. The method was immunoSEQ multiplex PCR; TCRdb's version includes in-frame clones alone and lacks a portion of them. The table shows over 75,000 clones, with approximately 78% occurring only once. The time point was: after dendritic cell vaccination, including at tumor progression/relapse. The source material was blood, sampled after dendritic cell vaccination. The receptors shown here come from a human donor with glioblastoma.

The rearrangement uses TRBV9 and TRBJ2-4; tentative D call: TRBD2 (5 bases). The V end lost 1 base, the J end lost 5 bases, and 7 bases lay between the germline ends. The length of the CDR3 is 13 residues. CDR1 SGDLS and CDR2 YYNGEE come from the germline V gene. CDR3 sequence reads: CASSVPGENIQYF. The CDR3 region has the DNA TGTGCCAGCAGCGTACCCGGGGAAAACATTCAGTACTTC.

This clone was detected only once. The V and J genes are TRBV2 and TRBJ1-5; D unresolved. The V and J ends lost 2 bases and 5 bases respectively, with 10 bases between them. The CDR3 loop spans 14 amino acids. Germline loops: CDR1 SNHLY, CDR2 FYNNEI. The CDR3 is CASSERKLYQPQHF. The CDR3 DNA reads as TGTGCCAGCAGTGAAAGAAAACTGTATCAGCCCCAGCATTTT. The variable domain in full, completed from reference TRBV2 and TRBJ1-5, reads EPEVTQTPSHQVTQMGQEVILRCVPISNHLYFYWYRQILGQKVEFLVSFYNNEISEKSEIFDDQFSVERPDGSNFTLKIRSTKLEDSAMYFCASSERKLYQPQHFGDGTRLSIL.

The chain has TRBV7-9 and TRBJ1-4; TRBD1 agrees at 7 bases. Germline V gene data show CDR1 as SEHNR and CDR2 as FQNEAQ (reference sequence). This CDR3 has 15 residues. Unmatched junction bases numbered 8, after V lost 5 bases and J lost 5 bases. The CDR3 here is CASSPQGGLNEKLFF. CDR3 DNA sequence: TGTGCCAGCAGCCCCCAGGGGGGCCTGAATGAAAAACTGTTTTTT. Based on the CDR3 plus reference TRBV7-9 and TRBJ1-4, the full variable domain is DTGVSQNPRHKITKRGQNVTFRCDPISEHNRLYWYRQTLGQGPEFLTYFQNEAQLEKSRLLSDRFSAERPKGSFSTLEIQRTEQGDSAMYLCASSPQGGLNEKLFFGSGTQLSVL.

This clone was counted a few times. The genes are TRBV25-1 and TRBJ1-4; 7 bases line up with TRBD1. The germline gives CDR1 MGHDK, CDR2 SYGVNS. The J segment lost 8 bases and the V segment lost 3 bases, leaving 6 bases of the junction unmatched. The CDR3 consists of 14 residues. CDR3 in amino acids: CASSDDRVIEKLFF. In DNA form, the CDR3 reads TGTGCCAGCAGTGACGACAGGGTTATCGAAAAACTGTTTTTT.

This clone was recorded a few times. The chain is built from TRBV6-1 and TRBJ1-4, with D unresolved. Trimming stripped 6 bases from V and 6 bases from J, with 14 bases between. From germline, CDR1 is MNHNS and CDR2 SASEGT. The CDR3 extends over 14 amino acids. The chain's CDR3 is CASSLVTLDEKLFF. For the CDR3, the DNA is TGTGCCAGCAGCTTAGTGACTCTGGATGAAAAACTGTTTTTT.

The V call is TRBV9, the J call TRBJ2-3; TRBD2 agrees at 11 bases. V shed 0 bases and J 4 bases; nucleotides not matched to a gene: 7. The CDR3 consists of 17 residues. CDR1 is SGDLS and CDR2 is YYNGEE in the germline V gene. This CDR3 reads CASSVVGGGLAADTQYF. The CDR3 DNA follows: TGTGCCAGCAGCGTAGTAGGGGGGGGACTAGCGGCAGATACGCAGTATTTT.

The chain has TRBV19 and TRBJ1-5; D remains ambiguous. Trimming left V 0 bases short and J 2 bases short, with 17 bases between. Germline CDR1 LNHDA, CDR2 SQIVND (reference sequence). This CDR3 has 18 amino acids. CDR3 region: CASSIEWVAGGGNQPQHF. CDR3 DNA sequence: TGTGCCAGTAGTATAGAATGGGTGGCAGGCGGGGGCAATCAGCCCCAGCATTTT.